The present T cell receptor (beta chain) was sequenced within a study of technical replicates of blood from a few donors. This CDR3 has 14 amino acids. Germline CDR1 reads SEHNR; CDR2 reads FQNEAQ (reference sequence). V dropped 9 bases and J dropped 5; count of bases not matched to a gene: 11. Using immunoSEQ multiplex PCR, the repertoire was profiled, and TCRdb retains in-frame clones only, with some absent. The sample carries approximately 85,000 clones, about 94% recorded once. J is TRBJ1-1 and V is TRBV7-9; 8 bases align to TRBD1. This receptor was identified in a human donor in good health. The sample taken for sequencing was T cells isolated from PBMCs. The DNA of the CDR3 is TGTGCCAGTCATGCAGGGGGCTCGAGTACTGAAGCTTTCTTT. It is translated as CASHAGGSSTEAFF.